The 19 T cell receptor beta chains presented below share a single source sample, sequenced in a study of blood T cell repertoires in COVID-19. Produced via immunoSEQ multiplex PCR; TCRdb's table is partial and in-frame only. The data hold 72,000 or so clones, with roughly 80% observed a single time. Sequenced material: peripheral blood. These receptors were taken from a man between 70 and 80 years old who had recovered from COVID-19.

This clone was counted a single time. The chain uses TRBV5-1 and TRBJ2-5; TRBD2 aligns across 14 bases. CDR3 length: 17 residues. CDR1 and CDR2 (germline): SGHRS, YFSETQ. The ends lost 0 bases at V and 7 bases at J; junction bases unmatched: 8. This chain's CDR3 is CASSLDGTSGGVGTQYF. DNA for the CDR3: TGCGCCAGCAGCTTGGACGGGACTAGCGGGGGCGTTGGGACCCAGTACTTC. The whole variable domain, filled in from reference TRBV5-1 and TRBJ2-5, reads KAGVTQTPRYLIKTRGQQVTLSCSPISGHRSVSWYQQTPGQGLQFLFEYFSETQRNKGNFPGRFSGRQFSNSRSEMNVSTLELGDSALYLCASSLDGTSGGVGTQYFGPGTRLLVL.

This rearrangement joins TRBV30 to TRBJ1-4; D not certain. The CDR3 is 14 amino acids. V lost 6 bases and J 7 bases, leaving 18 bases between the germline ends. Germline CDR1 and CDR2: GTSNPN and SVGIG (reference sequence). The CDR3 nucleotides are TGTGCCTGTTCAGAGGAATCAGTCGGTGAAAAACTGTTTTTT. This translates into CACSEESVGEKLFF.

CDR3 amino acids: CASSFPGVPNTEAFF. CDR3 DNA: TGTGCCAGTAGTTTCCCAGGGGTCCCGAACACTGAAGCTTTCTTT. V is TRBV19 and J is TRBJ1-1; TRBD1 is a possible D gene (6 bases). V gave up 5 bases and J gave up 1 base, with 14 bases separating them. The V gene's germline CDR1 is LNHDA and CDR2 SQIVND (reference sequence). CDR3 length: 15 amino acids. Looking up the rest from reference TRBV19 and TRBJ1-1 gives the full variable domain: DGGITQSPKYLFRKEGQNVTLSCEQNLNHDAMYWYRQDPGQGLRLIYYSQIVNDFQKGDIAEGYSVSREKKESFPLTVTSAQKNPTAFYLCASSFPGVPNTEAFFGQGTRLTVV.

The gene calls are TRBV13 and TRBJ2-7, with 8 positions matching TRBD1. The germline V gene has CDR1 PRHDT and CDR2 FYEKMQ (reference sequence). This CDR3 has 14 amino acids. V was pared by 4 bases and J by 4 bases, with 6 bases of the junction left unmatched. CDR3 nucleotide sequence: TGTGCCAGCAGCTATCCAGGGGGCGGGTACGAGCAGTACTTC. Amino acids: CASSYPGGGYEQYF.

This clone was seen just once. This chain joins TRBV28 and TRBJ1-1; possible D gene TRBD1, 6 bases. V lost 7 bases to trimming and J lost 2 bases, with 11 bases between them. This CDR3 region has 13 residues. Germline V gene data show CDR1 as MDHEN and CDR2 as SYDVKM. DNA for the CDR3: TGTGCCAGCACCTGGACAGATAACACTGAAGCTTTCTTT. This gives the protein CASTWTDNTEAFF. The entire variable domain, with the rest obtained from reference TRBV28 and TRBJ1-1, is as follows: DVKVTQSSRYLVKRTGEKVFLECVQDMDHENMFWYRQDPGLGLRLIYFSYDVKMKEKGDIPEGYSVSREKKERFSLILESASTNQTSMYLCASTWTDNTEAFFGQGTRLTVV.

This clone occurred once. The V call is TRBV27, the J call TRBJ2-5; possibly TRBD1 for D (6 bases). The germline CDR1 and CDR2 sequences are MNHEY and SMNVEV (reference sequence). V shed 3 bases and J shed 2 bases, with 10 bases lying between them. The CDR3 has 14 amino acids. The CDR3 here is CASSFTGPQETQYF. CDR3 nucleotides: TGTGCCAGCAGTTTCACAGGGCCTCAAGAGACCCAGTACTTC.

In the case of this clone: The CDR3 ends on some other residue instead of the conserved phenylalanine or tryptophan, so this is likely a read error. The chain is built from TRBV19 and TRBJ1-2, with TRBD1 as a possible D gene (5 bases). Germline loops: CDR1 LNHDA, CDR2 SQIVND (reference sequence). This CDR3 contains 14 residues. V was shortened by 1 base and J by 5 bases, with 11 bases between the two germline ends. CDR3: CASSIGTGIYGYTL. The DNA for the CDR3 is TGTGCCAGTAGTATAGGAACAGGAATTTATGGCTACACCCTC.

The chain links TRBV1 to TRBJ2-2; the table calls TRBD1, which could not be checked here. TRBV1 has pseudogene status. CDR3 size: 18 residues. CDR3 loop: CTIGQGAHGGSNTGELFF. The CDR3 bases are TGCACCATTGGACAGGGGGCGCACGGCGGTTCGAACACCGGGGAGCTGTTTTTT.

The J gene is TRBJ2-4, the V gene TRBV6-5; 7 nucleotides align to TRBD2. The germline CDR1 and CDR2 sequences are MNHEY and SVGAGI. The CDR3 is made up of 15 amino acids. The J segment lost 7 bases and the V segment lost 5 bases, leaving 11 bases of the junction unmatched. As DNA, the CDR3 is TGTGCCAGCAGTCGCCGCGGACTAGGTCAGAACATTCAGTACTTC. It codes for CASSRRGLGQNIQYF.

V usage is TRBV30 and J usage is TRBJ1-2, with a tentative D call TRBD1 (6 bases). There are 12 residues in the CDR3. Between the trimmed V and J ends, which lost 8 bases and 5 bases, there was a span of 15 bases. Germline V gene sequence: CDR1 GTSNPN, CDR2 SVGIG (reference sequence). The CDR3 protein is CAGRQVGYGYTF. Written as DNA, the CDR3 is TGTGCCGGCAGACAGGTGGGGTATGGCTACACCTTC. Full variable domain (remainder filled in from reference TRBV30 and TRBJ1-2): SQTIHQWPATLVQPVGSPLSLECTVEGTSNPNLYWYRQAAGRGLQLLFYSVGIGQISSEVPQNLSASRPQDRQFILSSKKLLLSDSGFYLCAGRQVGYGYTFGSGTRLTVV.

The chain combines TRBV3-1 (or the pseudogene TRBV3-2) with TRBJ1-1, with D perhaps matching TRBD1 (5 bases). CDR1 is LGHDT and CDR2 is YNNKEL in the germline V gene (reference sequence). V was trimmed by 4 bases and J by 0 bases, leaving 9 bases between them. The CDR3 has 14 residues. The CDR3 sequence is CASSRDRMNTEAFF. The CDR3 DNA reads TGTGCCAGCAGCCGAGACAGAATGAACACTGAAGCTTTCTTT.

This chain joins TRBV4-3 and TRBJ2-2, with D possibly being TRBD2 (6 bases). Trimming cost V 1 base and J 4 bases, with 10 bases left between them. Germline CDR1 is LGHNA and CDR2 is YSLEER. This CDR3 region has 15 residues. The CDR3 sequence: CASSQVRGGTGELFF. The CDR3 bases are TGCGCCAGCAGCCAAGTAAGGGGAGGCACCGGGGAGCTGTTTTTT.

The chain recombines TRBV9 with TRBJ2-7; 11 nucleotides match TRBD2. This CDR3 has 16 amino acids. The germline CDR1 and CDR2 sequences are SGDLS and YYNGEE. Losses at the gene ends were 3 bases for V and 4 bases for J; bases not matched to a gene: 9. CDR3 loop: CASSATTSGSGYEQYF. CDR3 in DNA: TGTGCCAGCAGCGCCACTACTAGCGGGAGTGGGTACGAGCAGTACTTC. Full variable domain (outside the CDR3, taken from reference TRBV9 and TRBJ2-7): DSGVTQTPKHLITATGQRVTLRCSPRSGDLSVYWYQQSLDQGLQFLIQYYNGEERAKGNILERFSAQQFPDLHSELNLSSLELGDSALYFCASSATTSGSGYEQYFGPGTRLTVT.

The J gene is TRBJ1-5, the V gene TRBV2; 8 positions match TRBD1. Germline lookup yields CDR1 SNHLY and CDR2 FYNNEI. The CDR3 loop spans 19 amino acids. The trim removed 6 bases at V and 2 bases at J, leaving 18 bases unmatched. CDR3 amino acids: CASRADRVDRRSGNQPQHF. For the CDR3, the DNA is TGTGCCAGCAGGGCGGACAGGGTAGATAGACGAAGCGGCAATCAGCCCCAGCATTTT.

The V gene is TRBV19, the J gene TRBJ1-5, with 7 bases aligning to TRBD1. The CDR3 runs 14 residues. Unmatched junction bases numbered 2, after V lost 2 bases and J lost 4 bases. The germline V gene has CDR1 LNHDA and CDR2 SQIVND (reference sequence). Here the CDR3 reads CASSISGGNQPQHF. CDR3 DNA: TGTGCCAGTAGTATATCAGGGGGGAATCAGCCCCAGCATTTT.

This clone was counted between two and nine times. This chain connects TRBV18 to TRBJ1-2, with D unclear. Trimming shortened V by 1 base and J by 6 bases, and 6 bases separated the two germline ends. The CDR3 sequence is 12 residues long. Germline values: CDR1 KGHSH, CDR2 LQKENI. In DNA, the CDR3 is TGTGCCAGCTCACCACAGCAGGATGGCTACACCTTC. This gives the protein CASSPQQDGYTF.

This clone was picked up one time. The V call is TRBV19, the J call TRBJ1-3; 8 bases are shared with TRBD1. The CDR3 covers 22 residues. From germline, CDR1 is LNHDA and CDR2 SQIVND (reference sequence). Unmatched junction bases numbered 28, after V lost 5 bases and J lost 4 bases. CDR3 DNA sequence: TGTGCCAGTAGTCTCCGGAATGGGGTGGCCAGGGGGCGCGAGGTCTCCGGAAACACCATATATTTT. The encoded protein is CASSLRNGVARGREVSGNTIYF.

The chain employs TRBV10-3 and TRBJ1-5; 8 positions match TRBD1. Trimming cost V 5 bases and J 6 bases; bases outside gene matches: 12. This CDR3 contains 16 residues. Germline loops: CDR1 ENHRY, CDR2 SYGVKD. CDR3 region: CAISRDQGAGSQPQHF. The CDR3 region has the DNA TGTGCCATCAGTAGGGACCAGGGGGCCGGGAGTCAGCCCCAGCATTTT.

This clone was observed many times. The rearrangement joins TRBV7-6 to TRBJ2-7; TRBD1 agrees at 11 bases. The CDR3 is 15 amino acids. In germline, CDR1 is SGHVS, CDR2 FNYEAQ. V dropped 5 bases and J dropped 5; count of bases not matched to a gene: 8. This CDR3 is CASSTLRTGGHEQYF. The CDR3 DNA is TGTGCCAGCAGCACGCTACGGACAGGGGGCCACGAGCAGTACTTC.